The entry below describes one T cell receptor (beta chain). The CDR3 runs 15 residues. J was trimmed by 8 bases and V by 7 bases; bases with no gene match: 10. Germline V lookup: CDR1 LNHDA, CDR2 SQIVND (reference sequence). The data belong to a study of shared clonotypes between healthy human individuals. The healthy adult donors were HIV-negative and reported no recent acute infections or vaccinations. Every contributor of samples was a Caucasian grown-up residing in Nashville, Tennessee. For genomic DNA, unsorted samples relied on tens of millions of PBMCs. It was at deep level that the assay was run. TCRdb's table, derived via immunoSEQ multiplex PCR, lists solely in-frame clones and lacks some. This table holds about 490,000 clones, around 79% found once.

Source material: PBMCs. The sequence was obtained from a woman between 40 and 55 years old in good health. Some clones in this sample may be carry-over from other donors' samples. The chain has TRBV19 and TRBJ1-6; 8 bases are shared with TRBD1. The CDR3 DNA reads as TGTGCCAGTAAAATCCCAGGGGGCGCGGATTCACCCCTCCACTTT. Translating it yields CASKIPGGADSPLHF.